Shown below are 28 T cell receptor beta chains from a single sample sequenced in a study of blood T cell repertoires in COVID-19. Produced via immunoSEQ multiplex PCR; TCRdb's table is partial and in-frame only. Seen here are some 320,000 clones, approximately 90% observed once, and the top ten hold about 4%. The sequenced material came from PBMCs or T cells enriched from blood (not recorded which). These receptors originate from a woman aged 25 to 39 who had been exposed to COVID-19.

CDR3 nucleotide sequence: TGTGCCAGTAGTGCAGTGGACAGGGCCGGCTATGGCTACACCTTC. This translates into CASSAVDRAGYGYTF. V and J are TRBV19 and TRBJ1-2, with 8 bases aligning to TRBD1. J lost 4 bases, V lost 5 bases, and 9 bases had no gene match. CDR3 length equals 15 residues. Per germline, CDR1 LNHDA and CDR2 SQIVND (reference sequence).

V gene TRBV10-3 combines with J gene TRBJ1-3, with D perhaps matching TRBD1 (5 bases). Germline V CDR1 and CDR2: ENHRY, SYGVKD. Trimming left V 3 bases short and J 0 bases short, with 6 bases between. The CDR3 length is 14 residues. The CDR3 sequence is CAISEQDSGNTIYF. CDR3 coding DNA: TGTGCCATCAGTGAACAGGACTCTGGAAACACCATATATTTT.

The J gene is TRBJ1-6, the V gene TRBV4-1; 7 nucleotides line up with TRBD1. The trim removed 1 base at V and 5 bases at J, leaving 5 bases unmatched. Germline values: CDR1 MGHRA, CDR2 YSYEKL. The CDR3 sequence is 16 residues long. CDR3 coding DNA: TGCGCCAGCAGCCAAGGCCCAGGGACAGATAATTCACCCCTCCACTTT. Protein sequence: CASSQGPGTDNSPLHF.

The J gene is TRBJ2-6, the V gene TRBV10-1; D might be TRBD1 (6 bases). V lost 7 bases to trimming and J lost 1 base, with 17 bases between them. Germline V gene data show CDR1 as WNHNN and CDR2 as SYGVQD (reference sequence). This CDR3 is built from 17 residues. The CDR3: CASTPDRFTSGANVLTF. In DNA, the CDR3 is TGCGCCAGCACCCCTGACAGGTTTACTTCTGGGGCCAACGTCCTGACTTTC.

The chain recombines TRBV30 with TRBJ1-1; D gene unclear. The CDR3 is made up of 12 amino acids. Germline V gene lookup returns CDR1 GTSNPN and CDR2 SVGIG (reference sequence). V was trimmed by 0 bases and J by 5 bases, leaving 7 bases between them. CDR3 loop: CAWSVLVTEAFF. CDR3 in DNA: TGTGCCTGGAGTGTACTTGTAACTGAAGCTTTCTTT.

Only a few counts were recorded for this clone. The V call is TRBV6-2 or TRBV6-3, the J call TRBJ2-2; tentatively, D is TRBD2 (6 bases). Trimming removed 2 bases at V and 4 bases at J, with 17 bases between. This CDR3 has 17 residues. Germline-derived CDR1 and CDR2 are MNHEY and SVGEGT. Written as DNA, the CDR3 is TGTGCCAGCAGTTACCGGAGGGTCGTTAGGGCCACCGGGGAGCTGTTTTTT. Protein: CASSYRRVVRATGELFF.

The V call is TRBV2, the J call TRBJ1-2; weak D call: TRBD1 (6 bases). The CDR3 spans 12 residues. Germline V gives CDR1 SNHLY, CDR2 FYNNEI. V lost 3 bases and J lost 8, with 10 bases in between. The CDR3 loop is CASSDRGRGYTF. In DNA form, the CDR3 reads TGTGCCAGCAGTGACAGGGGACGGGGCTACACCTTC.

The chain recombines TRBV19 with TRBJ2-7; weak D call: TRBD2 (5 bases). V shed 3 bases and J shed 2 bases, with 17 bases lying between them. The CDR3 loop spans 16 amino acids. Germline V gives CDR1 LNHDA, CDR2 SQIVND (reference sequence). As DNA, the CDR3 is TGTGCCAGTAGTATTCGGGGTCCTCCACTTACCTACGAGCAGTACTTC. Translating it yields CASSIRGPPLTYEQYF.

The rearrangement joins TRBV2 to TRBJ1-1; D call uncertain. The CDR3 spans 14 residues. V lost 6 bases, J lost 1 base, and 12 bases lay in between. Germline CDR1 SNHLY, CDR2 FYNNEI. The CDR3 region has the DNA TGTGCCAGCAGCGAACAGCGGGGGAACACTGAAGCTTTCTTT. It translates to CASSEQRGNTEAFF.

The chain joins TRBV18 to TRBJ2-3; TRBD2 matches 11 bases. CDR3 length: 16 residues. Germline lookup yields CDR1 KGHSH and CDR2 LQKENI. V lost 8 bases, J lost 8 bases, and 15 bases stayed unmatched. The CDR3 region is CASPATSGAKYATQYF. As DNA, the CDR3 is TGTGCCAGCCCTGCGACTAGCGGGGCCAAATATGCTACGCAGTATTTT.

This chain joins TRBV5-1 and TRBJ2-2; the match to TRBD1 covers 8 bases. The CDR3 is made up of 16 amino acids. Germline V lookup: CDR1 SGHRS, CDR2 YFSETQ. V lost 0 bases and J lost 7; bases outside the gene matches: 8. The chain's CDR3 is CASSLAQGAVSGELFF. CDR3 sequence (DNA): TGCGCCAGCAGCTTGGCCCAGGGGGCGGTGAGCGGGGAGCTGTTTTTT. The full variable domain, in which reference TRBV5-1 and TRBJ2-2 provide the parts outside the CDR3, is KAGVTQTPRYLIKTRGQQVTLSCSPISGHRSVSWYQQTPGQGLQFLFEYFSETQRNKGNFPGRFSGRQFSNSRSEMNVSTLELGDSALYLCASSLAQGAVSGELFFGEGSRLTVL.

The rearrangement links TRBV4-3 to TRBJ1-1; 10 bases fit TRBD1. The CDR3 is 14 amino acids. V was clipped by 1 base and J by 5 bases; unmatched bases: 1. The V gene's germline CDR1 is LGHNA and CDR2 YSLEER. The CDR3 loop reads CASSQGQGATEAFF. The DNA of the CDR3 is TGCGCCAGCAGCCAAGGACAGGGGGCGACTGAAGCTTTCTTT.

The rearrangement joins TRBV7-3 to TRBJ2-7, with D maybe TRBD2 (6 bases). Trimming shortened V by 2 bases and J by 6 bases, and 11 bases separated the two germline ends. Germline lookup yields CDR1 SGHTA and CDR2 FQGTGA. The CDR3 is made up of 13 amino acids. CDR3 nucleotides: TGTGCCAGCAGCTTAGCGGGGTCTGGCGAGCAGTACTTC. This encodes CASSLAGSGEQYF.

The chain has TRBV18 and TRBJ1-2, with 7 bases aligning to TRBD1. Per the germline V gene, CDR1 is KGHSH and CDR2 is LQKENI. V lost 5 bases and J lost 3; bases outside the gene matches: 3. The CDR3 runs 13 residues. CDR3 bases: TGTGCCAGCTCATCTGGGACAGACTATGGCTACACCTTC. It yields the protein CASSSGTDYGYTF.

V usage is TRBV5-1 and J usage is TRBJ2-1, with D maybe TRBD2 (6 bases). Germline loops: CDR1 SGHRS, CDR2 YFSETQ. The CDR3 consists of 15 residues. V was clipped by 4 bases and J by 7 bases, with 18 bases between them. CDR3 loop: CASSALGGTMNEQFF. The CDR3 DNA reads TGCGCCAGCAGCGCGCTTGGAGGGACGATGAATGAGCAGTTCTTC.

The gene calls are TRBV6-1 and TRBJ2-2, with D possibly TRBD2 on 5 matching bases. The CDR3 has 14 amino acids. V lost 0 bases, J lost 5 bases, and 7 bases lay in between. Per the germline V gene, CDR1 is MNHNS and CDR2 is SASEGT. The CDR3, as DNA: TGTGCCAGCAGTGAAGCGCTAGCAACCGGGGAGCTGTTTTTT. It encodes CASSEALATGELFF.

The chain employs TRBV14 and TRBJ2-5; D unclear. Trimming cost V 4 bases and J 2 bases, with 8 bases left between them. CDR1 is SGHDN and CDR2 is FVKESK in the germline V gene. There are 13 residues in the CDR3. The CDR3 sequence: CASSPLLQETQYF. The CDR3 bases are TGTGCCAGCAGCCCACTATTACAAGAGACCCAGTACTTC.

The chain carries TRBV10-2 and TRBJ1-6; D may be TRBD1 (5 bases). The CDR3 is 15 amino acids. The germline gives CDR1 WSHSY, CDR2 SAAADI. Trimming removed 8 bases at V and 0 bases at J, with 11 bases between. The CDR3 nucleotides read TGCGCCAGCCGACCCGACAGCTCCTATAATTCACCCCTCCACTTT. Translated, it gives CASRPDSSYNSPLHF.

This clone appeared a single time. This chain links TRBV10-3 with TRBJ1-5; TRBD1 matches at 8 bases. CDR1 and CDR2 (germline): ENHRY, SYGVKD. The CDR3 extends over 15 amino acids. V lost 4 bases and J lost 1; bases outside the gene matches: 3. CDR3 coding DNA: TGTGCCATCAGTGGTAACAGGGGGAGCAATCAGCCCCAGCATTTT. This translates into CAISGNRGSNQPQHF.

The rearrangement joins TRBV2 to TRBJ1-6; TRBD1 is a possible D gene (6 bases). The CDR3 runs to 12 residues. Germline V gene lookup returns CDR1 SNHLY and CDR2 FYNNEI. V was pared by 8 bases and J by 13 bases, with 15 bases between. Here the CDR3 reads CASSDTGLPLHF. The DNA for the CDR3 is TGTGCCAGCTCGGATACAGGGTTGCCCCTCCACTTT.

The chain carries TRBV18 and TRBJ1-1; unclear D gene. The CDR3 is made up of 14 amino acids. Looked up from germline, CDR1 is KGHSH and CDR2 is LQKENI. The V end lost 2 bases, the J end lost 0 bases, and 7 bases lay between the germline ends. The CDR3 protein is CASSPWELNTEAFF. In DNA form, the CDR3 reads TGTGCCAGCTCACCATGGGAGTTGAACACTGAAGCTTTCTTT.

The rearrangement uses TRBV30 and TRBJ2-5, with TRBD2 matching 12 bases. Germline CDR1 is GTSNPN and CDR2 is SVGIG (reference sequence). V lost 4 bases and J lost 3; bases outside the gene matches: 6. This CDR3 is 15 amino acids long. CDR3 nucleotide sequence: TGTGCCTGGATGCTAGCGGGGGGGCCTAAAGAGACCCAGTACTTC. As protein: CAWMLAGGPKETQYF.

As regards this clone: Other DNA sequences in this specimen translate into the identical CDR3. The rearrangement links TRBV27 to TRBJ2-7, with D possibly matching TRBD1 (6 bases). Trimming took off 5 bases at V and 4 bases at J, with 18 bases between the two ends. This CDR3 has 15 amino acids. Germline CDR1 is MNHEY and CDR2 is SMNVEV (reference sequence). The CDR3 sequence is CASSTPGQSRYEQYF. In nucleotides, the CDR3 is TGTGCCAGCAGTACCCCCGGACAGTCTCGGTACGAGCAGTACTTC.

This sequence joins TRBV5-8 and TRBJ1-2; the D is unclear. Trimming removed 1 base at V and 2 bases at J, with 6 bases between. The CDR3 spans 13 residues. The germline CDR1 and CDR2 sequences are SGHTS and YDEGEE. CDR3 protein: CASSLPGNYGYTF. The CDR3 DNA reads TGTGCCAGCAGCTTGCCCGGGAACTATGGCTACACCTTC.

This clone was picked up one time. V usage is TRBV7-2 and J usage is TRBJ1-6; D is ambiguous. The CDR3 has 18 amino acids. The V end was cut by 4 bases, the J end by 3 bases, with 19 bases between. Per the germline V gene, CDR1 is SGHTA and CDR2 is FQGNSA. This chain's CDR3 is CASSSSRWAANYNSPLHF. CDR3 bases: TGTGCCAGCAGCTCTTCCCGGTGGGCAGCCAACTATAATTCACCCCTCCACTTT.

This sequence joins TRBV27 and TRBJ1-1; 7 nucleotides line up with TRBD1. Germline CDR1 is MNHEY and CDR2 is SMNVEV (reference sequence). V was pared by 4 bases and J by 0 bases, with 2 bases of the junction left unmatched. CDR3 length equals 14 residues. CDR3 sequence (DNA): TGTGCCAGCAGTTCCGGGACAGTGAACACTGAAGCTTTCTTT. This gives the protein CASSSGTVNTEAFF.

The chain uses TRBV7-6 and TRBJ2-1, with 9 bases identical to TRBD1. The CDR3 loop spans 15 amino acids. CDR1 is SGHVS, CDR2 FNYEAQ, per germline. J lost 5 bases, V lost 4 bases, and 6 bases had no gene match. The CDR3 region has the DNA TGTGCCAGCAGCTCCCGCGGGACAGGGAACAATGAGCAGTTCTTC. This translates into CASSSRGTGNNEQFF. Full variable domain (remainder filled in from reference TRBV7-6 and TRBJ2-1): GAGVSQSPRYKVTKRGQDVALRCDPISGHVSLYWYRQALGQGPEFLTYFNYEAQQDKSGLPNDRFSAERPEGSISTLTIQRTEQRDSAMYRCASSSRGTGNNEQFFGPGTRLTVL.

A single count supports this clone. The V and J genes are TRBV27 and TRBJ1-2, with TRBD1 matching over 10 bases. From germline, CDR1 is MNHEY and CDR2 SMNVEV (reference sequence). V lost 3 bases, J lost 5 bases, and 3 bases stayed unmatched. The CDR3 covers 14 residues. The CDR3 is CASSFDRGRYGYTF. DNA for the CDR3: TGTGCCAGCAGTTTCGACAGGGGGCGTTATGGCTACACCTTC.